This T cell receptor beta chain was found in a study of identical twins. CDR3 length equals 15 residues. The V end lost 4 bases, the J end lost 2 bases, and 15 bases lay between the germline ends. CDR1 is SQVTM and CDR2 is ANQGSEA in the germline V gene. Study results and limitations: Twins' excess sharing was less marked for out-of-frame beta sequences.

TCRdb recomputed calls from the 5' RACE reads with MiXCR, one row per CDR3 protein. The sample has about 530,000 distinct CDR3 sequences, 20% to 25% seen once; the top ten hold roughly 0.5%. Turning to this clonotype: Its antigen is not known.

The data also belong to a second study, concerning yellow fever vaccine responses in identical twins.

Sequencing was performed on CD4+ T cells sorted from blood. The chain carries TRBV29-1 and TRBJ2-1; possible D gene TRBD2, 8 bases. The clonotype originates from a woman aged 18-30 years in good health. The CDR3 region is CSVVGGDRPYNEQFF. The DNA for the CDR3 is TGCAGCGTTGTCGGGGGGGACAGACCCTACAATGAGCAGTTCTTC.